A single sample is the source of the 13 T cell receptor beta chains below, sequenced in a study of T cell responses to AZD1222 COVID-19 vaccine. Produced via immunoSEQ multiplex PCR; TCRdb's table is partial and in-frame only. The sample has about 150,000 clones, around 85% seen once; the top ten hold 8%. Sequencing was performed on peripheral blood, taken on day 0 of AZD1222 vaccination. Receptor source: an adult in good health.

V usage is TRBV4-2 and J usage is TRBJ2-1, with TRBD2 identical over 11 bases. The CDR3 extends over 17 amino acids. The junction had 9 bases not matched to a gene; V was cut back by 0 bases and J by 8 bases. CDR1 is LGHNA and CDR2 is YNFKEQ in the germline V gene. CDR3: CASSQETSGKRWDEQFF. The CDR3 DNA is TGTGCCAGCAGCCAAGAGACTAGCGGGAAGCGGTGGGATGAGCAGTTCTTC.

V is TRBV13 and J is TRBJ2-1; no clear D gene. The germline gives CDR1 PRHDT, CDR2 FYEKMQ (reference sequence). Trimming removed 5 bases at V and 10 bases at J, with 12 bases between. This CDR3 comprises 12 residues. The CDR3 nucleotides are TGTGCCAGCAGCAGGGAACTTCTCGAGCAGTTCTTC. It translates to CASSRELLEQFF.

The V call is TRBV7-2, the J call TRBJ2-5; 7 nucleotides match TRBD1. Unmatched junction bases numbered 5, after V lost 5 bases and J lost 2 bases. The CDR3 contains 14 residues. CDR1 and CDR2 (germline): SGHTA, FQGNSA. The CDR3 DNA reads TGTGCCAGCAGCCGGGGACAGCTTCAAGAGACCCAGTACTTC. It specifies CASSRGQLQETQYF. Full variable domain (outside the CDR3, taken from reference TRBV7-2 and TRBJ2-5): GAGVSQSPSNKVTEKGKDVELRCDPISGHTALYWYRQSLGQGLEFLIYFQGNSAPDKSGLPSDRFSAERTGGSVSTLTIQRTQQEDSAVYLCASSRGQLQETQYFGPGTRLLVL.

V is TRBV6-5 and J is TRBJ1-2; D might be TRBD1 (5 bases). Looked up from germline, CDR1 is MNHEY and CDR2 is SVGAGI. The V gene lost 0 bases and the J gene lost 8 bases, with 13 bases spanning the gap. CDR3 length: 14 residues. CDR3 in amino acids: CASSYSPRRDGYTF. CDR3 coding DNA: TGTGCCAGCAGTTACTCGCCCCGCCGGGACGGCTACACCTTC.

The chain carries TRBV5-1 and TRBJ2-7; 7 bases agree with TRBD1. The V and J ends lost 0 bases and 0 bases, in that order; junction bases with no gene match: 3. In germline, CDR1 is SGHRS, CDR2 YFSETQ. The CDR3 length is 15 residues. The CDR3 here is CASSLGTGLSYEQYF. CDR3 bases: TGCGCCAGCAGCTTGGGGACAGGCCTCTCCTACGAGCAGTACTTC. The whole variable domain, remainder taken from reference TRBV5-1 and TRBJ2-7, is KAGVTQTPRYLIKTRGQQVTLSCSPISGHRSVSWYQQTPGQGLQFLFEYFSETQRNKGNFPGRFSGRQFSNSRSEMNVSTLELGDSALYLCASSLGTGLSYEQYFGPGTRLTVT.

This rearrangement joins TRBV6-1 to TRBJ2-2; D not certain. This CDR3 is built from 15 residues. With 3 bases removed from V and 0 bases from J, the gap between germline ends came to 8 bases. Germline V gene sequence: CDR1 MNHNS, CDR2 SASEGT. CDR3 residues: CASSERLPNTGELFF. The CDR3 DNA is TGTGCCAGCAGTGAGAGGCTGCCGAACACCGGGGAGCTGTTTTTT.

This chain joins TRBV18 and TRBJ1-2; D is uncertain. The V end was cut by 3 bases, the J end by 2 bases, with 16 bases between. This CDR3 region has 16 residues. From germline, CDR1 is KGHSH and CDR2 LQKENI. This chain's CDR3 is CASSPSALSTNYGYTF. The CDR3 DNA is TGTGCCAGCTCACCGTCTGCGTTGTCGACCAACTATGGCTACACCTTC.

The chain couples TRBV28 to TRBJ2-7; D is unclear. The CDR3 is made up of 14 amino acids. Germline V lookup: CDR1 MDHEN, CDR2 SYDVKM. V was shortened by 4 bases and J by 1 base, with 11 bases between the two germline ends. The CDR3: CASSYTTASYEQYF. The CDR3, as DNA: TGTGCCAGCAGTTACACTACAGCGTCCTACGAGCAGTACTTC.

The J gene is TRBJ1-2, the V gene TRBV19; 9 bases are shared with TRBD1. The CDR3 is made up of 14 amino acids. CDR1 and CDR2 from the germline V gene are LNHDA and SQIVND (reference sequence). Trimming took 5 bases from V and 7 from J; bases not matched to a gene: 8. This CDR3 reads CASSAATGGGGYTF. The DNA of the CDR3 is TGTGCCAGTAGTGCCGCTACAGGGGGCGGTGGCTACACCTTC.

This clone appeared a few times. The V call is TRBV10-1, the J call TRBJ2-2; a weak D match, TRBD2 (6 bases). This CDR3 is 15 amino acids long. V was shortened by 2 bases and J by 2 bases, with 9 bases between the two germline ends. Germline V CDR1 and CDR2: WNHNN, SYGVQD (reference sequence). The CDR3 region has the DNA TGCGCCAGCAGTGAGACGGGGGAAAACACCGGGGAGCTGTTTTTT. Translated: CASSETGENTGELFF.

J is TRBJ1-3 and V is TRBV3-1 (or the pseudogene TRBV3-2); perhaps TRBD1 as D (5 bases). V gave up 1 base and J gave up 4 bases, with 8 bases separating them. Germline V CDR1 and CDR2: LGHDT, YNNKEL (reference sequence). This CDR3 contains 14 residues. CDR3 protein: CASSQGGLGNTIYF. The CDR3 region has the DNA TGTGCCAGCAGCCAAGGGGGCTTGGGAAACACCATATATTTT.

The chain uses TRBV13 and TRBJ2-5; D may match TRBD1 or TRBD2 (6 bases each). Germline V CDR1 and CDR2: PRHDT, FYEKMQ (reference sequence). CDR3 length: 17 residues. V lost 4 bases to trimming and J lost 4 bases, with 22 bases between them. The CDR3 sequence: CASSSKRGAGPRETQYF. The DNA for the CDR3 is TGTGCCAGCAGCTCCAAGAGGGGGGCAGGACCTCGAGAGACCCAGTACTTC.

This chain links TRBV11-2 with TRBJ2-7; the D is unclear. The CDR3 runs 16 residues. Germline V gene data show CDR1 as SGHAT and CDR2 as FQNNGV. Deletions cut 0 bases from V and 2 bases from J, with 14 bases between. The CDR3 DNA follows: TGTGCCAGCAGCTTAGAGGGCATGGGATTCACCTACGAGCAGTACTTC. Translated, it gives CASSLEGMGFTYEQYF.